Listed here are 24 T cell receptor beta chains from one sample, sequenced in a study of glioma-infiltrating T cells after dendritic cell vaccination. Time point indicated: after dendritic cell vaccination, including at tumor progression/relapse. TCRdb's copy holds only in-frame clones and misses some; the assay was immunoSEQ multiplex PCR. Of about 82,000 clones in the sample, around 86% were seen once. The material sequenced was blood, taken after dendritic cell vaccination. The receptor source for this set is a human donor with glioblastoma.

The rearrangement links TRBV6-5 to TRBJ2-5, with a tentative D call TRBD2 (5 bases). Trimming took off 2 bases at V and 2 bases at J, with 6 bases between the two ends. Germline-derived CDR1 and CDR2 are MNHEY and SVGAGI. This CDR3 is 13 amino acids long. The CDR3, as DNA: TGTGCCAGCAGTTACACGGGACAAGAGACCCAGTACTTC. It translates to CASSYTGQETQYF.

The V and J genes are TRBV7-2 and TRBJ1-2, with 7 nucleotides matching TRBD1. Germline CDR1 SGHTA, CDR2 FQGNSA. The CDR3 loop spans 14 amino acids. With V trimmed by 4 bases and J by 6 bases, 8 bases remained unmatched. CDR3 sequence: CASSSPTGSHGYTF. The CDR3 DNA reads TGTGCCAGCAGCTCCCCGACAGGGAGCCATGGCTACACCTTC.

The chain links TRBV19 to TRBJ2-7; TRBD1 matches 7 bases. CDR1 is LNHDA, CDR2 SQIVND, per germline (reference sequence). This CDR3 has 15 residues. V lost 0 bases and J lost 2; bases outside the gene matches: 4. Here the CDR3 reads CASSIDGTVTYEQYF. For the CDR3, the DNA is TGTGCCAGTAGTATAGATGGGACAGTCACCTACGAGCAGTACTTC.

This chain connects TRBV7-6 to TRBJ1-4; 7 nucleotides line up with TRBD1. CDR1 and CDR2 from the germline V gene are SGHVS and FNYEAQ. The junction had 4 bases not matched to a gene; V was cut back by 5 bases and J by 4 bases. This CDR3 region has 14 residues. CDR3 in amino acids: CASSADRDNEKLFF. The CDR3 DNA follows: TGTGCCAGCAGCGCCGACAGGGATAATGAAAAACTGTTTTTT.

The rearrangement uses TRBV5-1 and TRBJ1-5, with 8 bases identical to TRBD1. This CDR3 has 15 residues. Germline V lookup: CDR1 SGHRS, CDR2 YFSETQ. Trimming cost V 0 bases and J 7 bases; bases outside gene matches: 6. The CDR3, as DNA: TGCGCCAGCAGCTTGGGCAGGGGGCTGGTCCAGCCCCAGCATTTT. Amino acids: CASSLGRGLVQPQHF.

This chain links TRBV25-1 with TRBJ2-7; D not resolved. The CDR3 consists of 13 residues. The germline gives CDR1 MGHDK, CDR2 SYGVNS. Trimming cost V 3 bases and J 2 bases, with 8 bases left between them. The CDR3: CASSDSGPYEQYF. The DNA of the CDR3 is TGTGCCAGCAGTGATTCTGGCCCCTACGAGCAGTACTTC.

The rearrangement uses TRBV6-6 and TRBJ1-4; 7 bases map to TRBD1. Losses at the gene ends were 5 bases for V and 8 bases for J; bases not matched to a gene: 8. This CDR3 contains 14 residues. Germline CDR1 is MNHNY and CDR2 is SVGAGI (reference sequence). The CDR3: CASSGTGDWEKLFF. The CDR3 DNA follows: TGTGCCAGCAGTGGCACAGGGGATTGGGAAAAACTGTTTTTT.

This chain connects TRBV28 to TRBJ1-2; D is perhaps TRBD1 (5 bases). CDR3 length: 11 residues. Germline CDR1 and CDR2: MDHEN and SYDVKM. V was clipped by 11 bases and J by 8 bases, with 15 bases between them. The CDR3 loop reads CAGGVGVGYTF. CDR3 in DNA: TGTGCCGGGGGGGTCGGGGTGGGCTACACCTTC.

The V call is TRBV2, the J call TRBJ2-4; D gene uncertain. Trimming shortened V by 3 bases and J by 0 bases, and 6 bases separated the two germline ends. The CDR3 totals 14 residues. Germline-derived CDR1 and CDR2 are SNHLY and FYNNEI. As DNA, the CDR3 is TGTGCCAGCAGTGAGAGTCTAGCCAAAAACATTCAGTACTTC. Residues: CASSESLAKNIQYF.

CDR3 amino acids: CASSNDRVNQPQHF. DNA of the CDR3: TGTGCCAGCAGTAATGACAGGGTAAATCAGCCCCAGCATTTT. The J gene is TRBJ1-5, the V gene TRBV6-1; 7 bases agree with TRBD1. The CDR3 length is 14 residues. Germline CDR1 and CDR2: MNHNS and SASEGT. V lost 5 bases, J lost 4 bases, and 5 bases stayed unmatched.

V is TRBV5-4 and J is TRBJ2-7; 11 bases are a match to TRBD1. The V gene end was trimmed by 7 bases and the J gene end by 3 bases; junction bases not matched to a gene: 9. CDR3 length: 15 residues. CDR1 SGHNT and CDR2 YYREEE come from the germline V gene (reference sequence). The CDR3 spells CASAPGGQGGYEQYF. DNA for the CDR3: TGTGCCAGCGCCCCGGGGGGACAGGGGGGCTACGAGCAGTACTTC.

The rearrangement uses TRBV19 and TRBJ1-5; 7 positions match TRBD1. J lost 1 base, V lost 8 bases, and 8 bases had no gene match. The CDR3 is 15 residues long. Germline V gene data show CDR1 as LNHDA and CDR2 as SQIVND (reference sequence). CDR3 sequence reads: CASLGGRGSNQPQHF. Written as DNA, the CDR3 is TGTGCCAGTCTTGGGGGCAGGGGGAGCAATCAGCCCCAGCATTTT.

The CDR3 DNA sequence: TGTGCCAGCACCCTCAGGAACACTGAAGCTTTCTTT. Translated, it gives CASTLRNTEAFF. This chain links TRBV2 with TRBJ1-1; no firm D call. This CDR3 region has 12 residues. V was trimmed by 7 bases and J by 1 base, leaving 7 bases between them. CDR1 and CDR2 from the germline V gene are SNHLY and FYNNEI.

The chain carries TRBV4-3 and TRBJ2-3; D may be TRBD1 (5 bases). Looked up from germline, CDR1 is LGHNA and CDR2 is YSLEER. This CDR3 region has 15 residues. V lost 0 bases and J lost 6, with 13 bases in between. CDR3 nucleotides: TGCGCCAGCAGCCAAGATCCTGCCAGGGCGGATACGCAGTATTTT. Amino acids: CASSQDPARADTQYF.

The V call is TRBV6-1, the J call TRBJ2-3; 9 bases fit TRBD2. CDR3 size: 15 residues. CDR1 and CDR2 from the germline V gene are MNHNS and SASEGT. V dropped 6 bases and J dropped 5; count of bases not matched to a gene: 9. The CDR3 loop is CASRERGAIGDTQYF. The CDR3 nucleotides are TGTGCCAGCAGAGAGCGGGGGGCCATAGGAGATACGCAGTATTTT.

The chain employs TRBV6-5 and TRBJ1-3; D possibly corresponds to TRBD1 (6 bases). The germline V gene has CDR1 MNHEY and CDR2 SVGAGI. The V end lost 7 bases, the J end lost 0 bases, and 10 bases lay between the germline ends. CDR3 size: 14 residues. CDR3 amino acids: CASTMDSSGNTIYF. The CDR3 coding sequence is TGTGCCAGCACAATGGACAGCTCTGGAAACACCATATATTTT.

This chain connects TRBV27 to TRBJ1-6, with D maybe TRBD1 (5 bases). Germline CDR1 and CDR2: MNHEY and SMNVEV (reference sequence). CDR3 size: 19 residues. V lost 3 bases, J lost 1 base, and 19 bases lay in between. The CDR3 nucleotides are TGTGCCAGCAGTTTTCGAGTCCAGGACATTACTTCCTATAATTCACCCCTCCACTTT. Translating gives CASSFRVQDITSYNSPLHF.

The V gene is TRBV7-2, the J gene TRBJ1-1, with no clear D. Germline V gene sequence: CDR1 SGHTA, CDR2 FQGNSA. Trimming took 1 base from V and 0 from J, leaving 6 bases between them. This CDR3 spans 14 amino acids. DNA of the CDR3: TGTGCCAGCAGCTTAGTAGCCATGAACACTGAAGCTTTCTTT. It yields the protein CASSLVAMNTEAFF.

The chain uses TRBV11-2 and TRBJ1-2, with D perhaps matching TRBD1 (5 bases). The CDR3 contains 14 residues. CDR1 and CDR2 from the germline V gene are SGHAT and FQNNGV. Trimming pared 3 bases from V and 3 bases from J, leaving 11 bases between. In DNA form, the CDR3 reads TGTGCCAGCAGCTTGTCACGGGGGGACTATGGCTACACCTTC. It specifies CASSLSRGDYGYTF.

The chain joins TRBV7-8 to TRBJ1-2; 8 bases line up with TRBD1. This CDR3 has 14 amino acids. Germline CDR1 SGHVS, CDR2 FQNEAQ. J gave up 7 bases and V 6 bases, and 10 bases lay outside the gene matches. The CDR3 bases are TGTGCCAGCAGTCGTATGACAGGGGTGGGTGGCTACACCTTC. This codes for CASSRMTGVGGYTF.

This clone turned up a few times. This chain connects TRBV6-5 to TRBJ1-4, with TRBD1 identical over 8 bases. The CDR3 covers 14 residues. Trimming removed 5 bases from V and 3 bases from J; junction bases left unmatched: 2. CDR1 is MNHEY, CDR2 SVGAGI, per germline. CDR3 amino acids: CASSRQGSNEKLFF. CDR3 coding DNA: TGTGCCAGCAGTAGACAGGGGTCTAATGAAAAACTGTTTTTT.

The chain joins TRBV7-2 to TRBJ2-3, with unresolved D. Trimming pared 1 base from V and 5 bases from J, leaving 13 bases between. Germline V gene lookup returns CDR1 SGHTA and CDR2 FQGNSA. CDR3 size: 15 residues. The chain's CDR3 is CASSLGSGYLDTQYF. In DNA, the CDR3 is TGTGCCAGCAGCTTAGGGTCCGGGTACCTAGATACGCAGTATTTT.

This chain links TRBV6-1 with TRBJ2-3; the D gene is possibly TRBD1 (6 bases). Germline V CDR1 and CDR2: MNHNS, SASEGT. Trimming removed 6 bases at V and 6 bases at J, with 19 bases between. CDR3 length: 15 residues. The CDR3 loop reads CASSEQGKLTDTQYF. The DNA of the CDR3 is TGTGCCAGCAGCGAACAGGGAAAACTTACCGATACGCAGTATTTT.

The chain recombines TRBV25-1 with TRBJ1-1; 7 nucleotides line up with TRBD1. Germline CDR1 MGHDK, CDR2 SYGVNS. CDR3 length: 16 residues. With V trimmed by 2 bases and J by 7 bases, 13 bases remained unmatched. CDR3 nucleotides: TGTGCCAGCAGTGAAAGGGGGCCTACAGGGGACTTTGAAGCTTTCTTT. Amino acids: CASSERGPTGDFEAFF.